The clone carrying this T cell receptor (beta chain) has ten or more counts. TRAV- and TRBV-specific primers primed first-strand cDNA, covering alpha and beta chains. TCRs underwent roughly 19 PCR cycles of amplification with a constant-region primer and V-primer adapter. mRNA, once isolated, was amplified by in vitro transcription. TCRdb independently ran MiXCR on the reads; one entry per CDR3 protein. The top ten hold 8.5% to 14% of the sample, which has tens of thousands of distinct CDR3 sequences, approximately 31% seen once. The V gene end was trimmed by 0 bases and the J gene end by 3 bases; junction bases not matched to a gene: 5. Per germline, CDR1 GTSNPN and CDR2 SVGIG (reference sequence). This CDR3 has 16 amino acids. This sample was included in a study of low-dose radiotherapy and immunotherapy resistance in tumors. The overall study: Cohort 2's total reached 13 Gy over 26 weeks, at 1 Gy per fraction every two weeks. The patients were given nivolumab 240 mg every two weeks and ipilimumab 1 mg/kg every six weeks, through an intravenous route.

Sample time point: before trial treatment. Donors were dosed with nivolumab and ipilimumab; they also received aspirin, low-dose cyclophosphamide and low-dose radiotherapy. V and J are TRBV30 and TRBJ2-3; 11 bases are shared with TRBD2. The sequenced sample was PBMCs, obtained before treatment. This receptor was identified in a female donor with ovarian cancer. The CDR3 DNA follows: TGTGCCTGGAGTGTAGGCGCTAGCGGGGGGACAGATACGCAGTATTTT. Translated, it gives CAWSVGASGGTDTQYF.